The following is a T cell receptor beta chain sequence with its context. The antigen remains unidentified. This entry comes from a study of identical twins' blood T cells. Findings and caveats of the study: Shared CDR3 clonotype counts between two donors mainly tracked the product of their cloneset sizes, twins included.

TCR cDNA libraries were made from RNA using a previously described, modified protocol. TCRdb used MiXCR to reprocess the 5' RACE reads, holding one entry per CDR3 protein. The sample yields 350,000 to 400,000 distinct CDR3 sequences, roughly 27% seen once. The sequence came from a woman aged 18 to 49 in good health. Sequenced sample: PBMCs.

This CDR3 is CASSQRRRTDTQYF. The CDR3 DNA reads as TGTGCCAGCAGCCAAAGGAGACGCACAGATACGCAGTATTTT. The chain couples TRBV3-1 to TRBJ2-3; D gene ambiguous. CDR1 and CDR2 from the germline V gene are LGHDT and YNNKEL (reference sequence). There are 14 residues in the CDR3. With 2 bases removed from V and 1 base from J, the gap between germline ends came to 7 bases.